One sample yielded the 13 T cell receptor beta chains listed below, sequenced in a study of blood T cell repertoires in COVID-19. Repertoires were generated with immunoSEQ multiplex PCR, while TCRdb's copy carries only in-frame clones and drops some. The sample gives 150,000 to 200,000 clones, around 90% of which show up once; 0.5% to 0.6% is in the top ten. The sequencing sample was made of peripheral blood. These receptors all come from a man between 45 and 60 years old with acute or convalescent COVID-19.

This chain links TRBV3-1 (or the pseudogene TRBV3-2) with TRBJ1-2, with TRBD1 as a possible D gene (5 bases). V dropped 7 bases and J dropped 7 bases, with 25 bases sitting between them. The germline V gene has CDR1 LGHDT and CDR2 YNNKEL (reference sequence). There are 16 residues in the CDR3. Here the CDR3 reads CASTFKGIGASAGYTF. CDR3 nucleotides: TGTGCCAGCACCTTCAAGGGGATTGGGGCGTCGGCTGGCTACACCTTC.

The chain recombines TRBV5-4 with TRBJ1-6; maybe TRBD1 (6 bases). From germline, CDR1 is SGHNT and CDR2 YYREEE (reference sequence). The CDR3 is made up of 15 amino acids. Trimming pared 4 bases from V and 8 bases from J, leaving 16 bases between. The CDR3 nucleotides read TGTGCCAGCAGCACCGACAGGACCAAGGATTCACCCCTCCACTTT. This encodes CASSTDRTKDSPLHF.

The V gene is TRBV2, the J gene TRBJ2-7; 7 nucleotides match TRBD2. There are 11 residues in the CDR3. Germline CDR1 reads SNHLY; CDR2 reads FYNNEI. V gave up 4 bases and J gave up 6 bases; unmatched junction bases: 0. DNA for the CDR3: TGTGCCAGCAGTGCGGGGGGCGAGCAGTACGTC. The encoded protein is CASSAGGEQYV.

V is TRBV6-5 and J is TRBJ2-2; 8 bases are shared with TRBD2. CDR3 length equals 15 residues. The trim removed 10 bases at V and 1 base at J, leaving 8 bases unmatched. The germline CDR1 and CDR2 sequences are MNHEY and SVGAGI. CDR3 residues: CATKRETMNTGELFF. CDR3 coding DNA: TGTGCCACAAAGCGGGAGACCATGAACACCGGGGAGCTGTTTTTT.

CDR3: CAISTGQGETGELFF. The CDR3, as DNA: TGTGCCATCAGTACGGGACAGGGAGAAACCGGGGAGCTGTTTTTT. The rearrangement links TRBV10-3 to TRBJ2-2, with 9 bases fitting TRBD1. CDR1 and CDR2 (germline): ENHRY, SYGVKD. The CDR3 loop spans 15 amino acids. J lost 5 bases, V lost 5 bases, and 6 bases had no gene match.

This clone was detected once. The chain employs TRBV9 and TRBJ2-1, with D possibly being TRBD2 (5 bases). Germline lookup yields CDR1 SGDLS and CDR2 YYNGEE. V was shortened by 4 bases and J by 5 bases, with 13 bases between the two germline ends. CDR3 length: 14 amino acids. DNA of the CDR3: TGTGCCAGCAGCAGAAAGGACGGGAACAATGAGCAGTTCTTC. Encoded protein: CASSRKDGNNEQFF.

V is TRBV7-6 and J is TRBJ2-3, with TRBD2 identical over 9 bases. CDR3 size: 19 residues. The V segment lost 2 bases and the J segment 2 bases; nucleotides outside the gene matches: 14. The V gene's germline CDR1 is SGHVS and CDR2 FNYEAQ. The CDR3 sequence: CASSLIGIAGELYTDTQYF. For the CDR3, the DNA is TGTGCCAGCAGCTTAATAGGGATAGCGGGAGAGCTGTACACAGATACGCAGTATTTT.

The chain links TRBV29-1 to TRBJ2-7; TRBD1 matches 9 bases. The J segment lost 2 bases and the V segment lost 6 bases, leaving 8 bases of the junction unmatched. The CDR3 is 14 amino acids. Germline V gene sequence: CDR1 SQVTM, CDR2 ANQGSEA. Here the CDR3 reads CSVAGTGLTYEQYF. CDR3 coding DNA: TGCAGCGTAGCTGGGACAGGGTTGACCTACGAGCAGTACTTC.

Only one count was recorded for this clone. The chain links TRBV7-2 to TRBJ2-3, with 8 bases lining up with TRBD2. Germline loops: CDR1 SGHTA, CDR2 FQGNSA. Germline trimming cut 5 bases from V and 0 bases from J; bases unmatched to any gene: 4. This CDR3 spans 15 amino acids. The CDR3 loop reads CASSGSGASTDTQYF. DNA of the CDR3: TGTGCCAGCAGCGGTAGCGGGGCTAGCACAGATACGCAGTATTTT.

This chain connects TRBV19 to TRBJ2-7; 8 bases align to TRBD1. The CDR3 spans 13 residues. Germline CDR1 reads LNHDA; CDR2 reads SQIVND (reference sequence). V was pared by 6 bases and J by 1 base, with 2 bases of the junction left unmatched. The CDR3 DNA sequence: TGTGCCAGTAGCCAGGGGGCGTCCTACGAGCAGTACTTC. Translated: CASSQGASYEQYF.

The chain has TRBV15 and TRBJ1-2; D may be TRBD1 (6 bases). V was pared by 1 base and J by 8 bases, with 17 bases between. Germline CDR1 and CDR2: LNHNV and YYDKDF (reference sequence). CDR3 length equals 15 residues. CDR3 amino acids: CATSRAPSGERGYTF. As DNA, the CDR3 is TGTGCCACCAGCAGAGCCCCCTCAGGGGAACGCGGCTACACCTTC.

The chain links TRBV11-2 to TRBJ2-1; 11 bases are a match to TRBD2. Germline values: CDR1 SGHAT, CDR2 FQNNGV. The CDR3 consists of 16 residues. V dropped 1 base and J dropped 7; count of bases not matched to a gene: 6. Written as DNA, the CDR3 is TGTGCCAGCAGCTTAGGGGCTAGCGGGGGGATTAATGAGCAGTTCTTC. It translates to CASSLGASGGINEQFF.

The rearrangement links TRBV28 to TRBJ2-1; 9 positions match TRBD2. This CDR3 spans 16 amino acids. The germline V gene encodes CDR1 MDHEN and CDR2 SYDVKM. V trimming: 2 bases; J trimming: 5 bases; junction bases outside the gene matches: 7. CDR3 loop: CASSLDFASGNNEQFF. The DNA for the CDR3 is TGTGCCAGCAGTTTAGACTTCGCTAGCGGGAACAATGAGCAGTTCTTC.